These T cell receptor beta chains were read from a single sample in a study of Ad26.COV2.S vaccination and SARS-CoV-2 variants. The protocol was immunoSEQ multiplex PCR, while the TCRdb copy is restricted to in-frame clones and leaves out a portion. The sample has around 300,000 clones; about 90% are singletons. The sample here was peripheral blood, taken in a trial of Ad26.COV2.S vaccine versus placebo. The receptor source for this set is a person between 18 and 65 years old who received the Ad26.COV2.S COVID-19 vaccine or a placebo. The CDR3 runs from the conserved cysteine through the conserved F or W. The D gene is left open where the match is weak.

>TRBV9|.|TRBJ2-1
CASSVATVREANNEQFF
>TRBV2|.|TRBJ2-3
CASRAQGRSDTQYF
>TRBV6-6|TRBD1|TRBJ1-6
CASSYRDRESPLHF
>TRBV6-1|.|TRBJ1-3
CASRGMWGLPSGNTIYF
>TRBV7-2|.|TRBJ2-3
CASSLHHTDTQYF
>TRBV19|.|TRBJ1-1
CASSSTGYTEAFF
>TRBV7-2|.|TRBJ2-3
CASSSLSTDTQYF
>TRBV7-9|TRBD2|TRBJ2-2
CASPAGRANTGELFF
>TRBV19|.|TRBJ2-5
CASSIGLGVGIETQYF
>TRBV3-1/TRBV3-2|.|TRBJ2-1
CASSLHYNEQFF
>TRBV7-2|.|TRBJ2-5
CASIVSQTLVETQYF
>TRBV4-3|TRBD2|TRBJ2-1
CASSQDQIRPAGGGEQFF
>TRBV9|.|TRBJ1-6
CASSVGDTNSPLHF
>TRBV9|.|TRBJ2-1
CASSVSGEQFF
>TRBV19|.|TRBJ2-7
CASSIGEAGSYEQYF
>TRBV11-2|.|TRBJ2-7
CASSLGTGMYEQYF
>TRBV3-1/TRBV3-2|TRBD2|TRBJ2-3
CASSSRLADTDTQYF
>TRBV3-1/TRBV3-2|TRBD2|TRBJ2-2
CASSRGLAGGPTGESPGELFF
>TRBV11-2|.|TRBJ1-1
CASSSVRGRDTEAFF
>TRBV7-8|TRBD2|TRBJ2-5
CASSLAGLAGGETQYF
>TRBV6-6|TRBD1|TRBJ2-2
CASSEPTGGLTGELFF
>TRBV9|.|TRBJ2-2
CASSVGGHPNTGELFF
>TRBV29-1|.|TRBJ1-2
CSVEDPVRVYYGYTF
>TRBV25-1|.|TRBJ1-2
CASSGNVNYGYTF
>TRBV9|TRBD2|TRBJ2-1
CASSVVDRGERPSSYNEQFF
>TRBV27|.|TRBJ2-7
CASSFEGHGQYF
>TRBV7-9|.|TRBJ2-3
CASSPLPGISSTDTQYF
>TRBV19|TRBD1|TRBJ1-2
CATTGGHLSDGYTF
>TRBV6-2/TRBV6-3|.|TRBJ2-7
CASSTNIGSYEQYF
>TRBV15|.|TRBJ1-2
CATSKRGSPTSNYGYTF
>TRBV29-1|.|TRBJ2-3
CSERLADTQYF
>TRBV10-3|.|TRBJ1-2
CAISEAGYNYGYTF
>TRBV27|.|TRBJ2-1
CASSSSLVNHNEQFF
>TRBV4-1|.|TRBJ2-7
CASGTRPNSPYEQYF
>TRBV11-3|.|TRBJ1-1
CASNLGHTNTEAFF
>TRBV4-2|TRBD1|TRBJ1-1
CASSHTLTGTNTEAFF
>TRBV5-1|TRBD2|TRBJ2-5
CASSLPTGGPSETQYF
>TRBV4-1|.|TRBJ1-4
CASISGLGANEKLFF
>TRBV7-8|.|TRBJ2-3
CASSLIGGPRTDTQYF
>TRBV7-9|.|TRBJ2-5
CASRMRQETQYF
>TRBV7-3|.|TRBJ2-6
CASSPASSGANVLTF
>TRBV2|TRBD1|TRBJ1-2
CAKGTGENGYTF
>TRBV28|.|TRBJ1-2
CASGDYGYTF
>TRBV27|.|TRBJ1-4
CASSRKLAGATNEKLFF
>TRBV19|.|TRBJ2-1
CASSIFAGSSYNEQFF
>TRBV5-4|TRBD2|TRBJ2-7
CASSSPPPAGPVAQYF
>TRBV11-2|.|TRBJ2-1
CASSLALLVNNEQFF